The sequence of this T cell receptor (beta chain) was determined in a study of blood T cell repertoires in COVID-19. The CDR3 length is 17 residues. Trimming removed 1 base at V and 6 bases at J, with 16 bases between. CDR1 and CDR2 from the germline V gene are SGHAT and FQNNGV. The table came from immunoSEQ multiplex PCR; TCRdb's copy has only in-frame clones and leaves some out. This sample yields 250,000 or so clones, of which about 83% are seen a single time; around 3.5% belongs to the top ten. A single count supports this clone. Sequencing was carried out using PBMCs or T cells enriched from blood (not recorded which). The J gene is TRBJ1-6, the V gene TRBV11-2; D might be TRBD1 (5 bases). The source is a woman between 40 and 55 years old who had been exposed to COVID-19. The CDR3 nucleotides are TGTGCCAGCAGCTTAGTCGTCGGCAGGGTTGGTAATTCACCCCTCCACTTT. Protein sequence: CASSLVVGRVGNSPLHF.